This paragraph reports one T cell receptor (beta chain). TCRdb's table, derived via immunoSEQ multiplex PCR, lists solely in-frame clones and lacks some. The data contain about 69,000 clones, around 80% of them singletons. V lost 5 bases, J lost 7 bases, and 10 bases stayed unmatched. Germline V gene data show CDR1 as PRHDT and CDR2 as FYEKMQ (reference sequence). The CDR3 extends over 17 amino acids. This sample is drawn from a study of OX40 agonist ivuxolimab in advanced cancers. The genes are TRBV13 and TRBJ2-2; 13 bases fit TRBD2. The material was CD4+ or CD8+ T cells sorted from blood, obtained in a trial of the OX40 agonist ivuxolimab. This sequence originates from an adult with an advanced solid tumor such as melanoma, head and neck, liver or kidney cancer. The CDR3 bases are TGTGCCAGCAGCCGTTCCGGACTAGCGGGAGTATTCGGGGAGCTGTTTTTT. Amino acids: CASSRSGLAGVFGELFF.